This TCR beta chain was found in a study of blood T cell repertoires in COVID-19. Overall study context: COVID-19 samples from acute and convalescent phases originated in the United States, Italy and Spain. T cells, B-cell-depleted T cells, or PBMCs provided the cDNA or gDNA that served as material.

Germline loops: CDR1 SGDLS, CDR2 YYNGEE. CDR3 size: 14 residues. V was trimmed by 0 bases and J by 13 bases, leaving 16 bases between them. In this sample, this clone turned up once. How the authors handled the data: Nucleated cell number was recorded as an estimate derived from reference gene primer amplification. Generated by immunoSEQ multiplex PCR, the TCRdb table keeps only in-frame clones and is missing some. From that table come the V and J calls and clone size; the DNA was used to work out D and trimming. This sample has around 95,000 clones, with over 70% found just once. V is TRBV9 and J is TRBJ2-2; D is possibly TRBD2 (6 bases). The clonotype was recovered from a woman older than 75 with acute or convalescent COVID-19. Input material: peripheral blood. The CDR3 sequence is CASSVGDSGPRLFF. The CDR3, as DNA: TGTGCCAGCAGCGTAGGGGATAGCGGTCCAAGGCTGTTTTTT.